These T cell receptor beta chains were read from a single sample in a study of T-cell reconstitution after alpha-beta-depleted transplantation in children. MiXCR was run by TCRdb on the PCR reads, yielding one entry per CDR3 protein. The table shows about 100,000 distinct CDR3 sequences, with about 6.4% occurring only once. The starting material was PBMCs, mostly from graft donor cells, obtained 360 days after TCRalphabeta/CD19-depleted stem cell transplant. Receptors originate from a male patient under 10 years old who had a stem cell transplant for acute lymphoblastic leukemia, so the T cells may come from the graft donor. Both conserved end residues are part of each CDR3. Each record gives: V gene, J gene, clone size, D gene, CDR3 protein, CDR3 DNA. A D gene is named only where the DNA matches it firmly. Rows may omit the clone size; those that give it use once, few, many or a size class.

TRBV6-4,TRBJ2-7,many,.,CASSEVGKVEQYF,TGTGCCAGCAGTGAAGTGGGGAAGGTCGAGCAGTACTTC
TRBV5-1,TRBJ1-1,few,.,CASSLSLRTDFNTEAFF,TGCGCCAGCAGCTTGAGCCTAAGGACAGATTTTAACACTGAAGCTTTCTTT
TRBV27,TRBJ2-1,many,.,CASSPLWDSGVSNEQFF,TGTGCCAGCAGTCCCCTGTGGGACTCGGGGGTGAGCAATGAGCAGTTCTTC
TRBV7-3,TRBJ2-3,many,TRBD2,CASSPTSGTDTQYF,TGTGCCAGCAGCCCGACTAGCGGGACAGATACGCAGTATTTT
TRBV6-2/TRBV6-3,TRBJ2-7,few,TRBD1,CASSYRGRQPYEQYF,TGTGCCAGCAGTTACAGGGGGCGGCAACCCTACGAGCAGTACTTC
TRBV7-9,TRBJ1-1,.,TRBD1,CASSTMTGLNTEAFF,TGTGCCAGCAGCACAATGACAGGGTTGAACACTGAAGCTTTCTTT
TRBV5-1,TRBJ1-6,many,.,CASSLESASSYNSPLHF,TGCGCCAGCAGCTTGGAAAGTGCCAGCTCCTATAATTCACCCCTCCACTTT
TRBV28,TRBJ1-2,.,.,CASSSGSYGYTF,TGTGCCAGCAGTTCTGGCAGCTATGGCTACACCTTC
TRBV7-6,TRBJ2-6,many,TRBD1,CASSLAGQLSGANVLTF,TGTGCCAGCAGCTTAGCGGGACAGCTCTCTGGGGCCAACGTCCTGACTTTC
TRBV18,TRBJ2-5,many,TRBD1,CASSPQTGQETQYF,TGTGCCAGCTCACCTCAGACAGGGCAAGAGACCCAGTACTTC
TRBV27,TRBJ1-2,few,TRBD1,CASSSGGGYGYTF,TGTGCCAGCAGTTCAGGGGGCGGCTATGGCTACACCTTC
TRBV2,TRBJ2-1,many,.,CASSGRARGYNEQFF,TGTGCCAGCAGTGGGAGGGCCCGAGGGTACAATGAGCAGTTCTTC
TRBV4-3,TRBJ2-7,few,.,CASSQAATGRYEQYF,TGCGCCAGCAGCCAAGCGGCGACGGGCCGCTACGAGCAGTACTTC
TRBV23-1,TRBJ2-1,.,.,CASSQTPEFF,TGCGCCAGCAGTCAAACCCCGGAGTTCTTC
TRBV7-9,TRBJ1-2,.,TRBD1,CASSPTGGDREGYTF,TGTGCCAGCAGCCCCACAGGGGGCGATAGAGAAGGCTACACCTTC
TRBV3-1,TRBJ2-1,many,.,CASSRLRAHEQFF,TGTGCCAGCAGCCGACTAAGGGCCCATGAGCAGTTCTTC
TRBV5-1,TRBJ2-5,many,.,CASSSYREYQETQYF,TGCGCCAGCAGCAGCTACAGGGAGTACCAAGAGACCCAGTACTTC
TRBV9,TRBJ1-2,.,.,CASSVVDSDYGYTF,TGTGCCAGCAGCGTAGTAGACAGTGACTATGGCTACACCTTC
TRBV28,TRBJ2-1,many,.,CASSLWVTVDGHNEQFF,TGTGCCAGCAGTTTATGGGTGACAGTAGACGGTCACAATGAGCAGTTCTTC
TRBV7-3,TRBJ2-1,many,TRBD2,CASSFSGTSVVEQFF,TGTGCCAGCAGCTTTTCCGGGACTAGCGTTGTGGAGCAGTTCTTC
TRBV9,TRBJ2-7,.,.,CASSGRDVSYEQYF,TGTGCCAGCAGCGGCCGGGACGTCTCCTACGAGCAGTACTTC
TRBV7-9,TRBJ2-5,many,.,CASSILGAPETQYF,TGTGCCAGCAGCATTCTCGGGGCCCCAGAGACCCAGTACTTC
TRBV7-3,TRBJ2-2,many,TRBD2,CASSSRPAGDTGELFF,TGTGCCAGCAGCTCGCGGCCAGCGGGAGACACCGGGGAGCTGTTTTTT
TRBV28,TRBJ2-7,many,.,CASSYHQRSYEQYF,TGTGCCAGCAGTTATCATCAACGTTCCTACGAGCAGTACTTC
TRBV6-1,TRBJ2-4,many,TRBD2,CASSSGTIAKNIQYF,TGTGCCAGCAGCTCCGGGACTATCGCCAAAAACATTCAGTACTTC
TRBV5-1,TRBJ2-7,many,.,CASSLRMAGGSYEQYF,TGCGCCAGCAGCTTGAGGATGGCGGGTGGATCCTACGAGCAGTACTTC
TRBV4-2,TRBJ1-6,many,.,CASSQVWQNHNSPLHF,TGTGCCAGCAGCCAAGTTTGGCAAAACCATAATTCACCCCTCCACTTT
TRBV2,TRBJ1-6,.,.,CASSEIGLTHHSPLHF,TGTGCCAGCAGTGAAATAGGACTGACTCATCATTCACCCCTCCACTTT
TRBV7-2,TRBJ2-3,many,.,CASSSSGEDTQYF,TGTGCCAGCAGCTCTTCCGGAGAAGATACGCAGTATTTT
TRBV7-7,TRBJ2-3,many,.,CASSSRLGFLADTQYF,TGTGCCAGCAGCTCGAGACTCGGATTTTTGGCAGATACGCAGTATTTT
TRBV6-2/TRBV6-3,TRBJ2-7,many,TRBD2,CASSYETSGSRPYF,TGTGCCAGCAGTTACGAAACTAGCGGGAGTAGGCCGTACTTC